This T cell receptor (beta chain) was documented in a study of blood T cell repertoires in COVID-19. As handled by the study authors: Reference gene primer amplification yielded estimated nucleated cell counts. Profiled with immunoSEQ multiplex PCR; TCRdb holds only in-frame clones, not every one. D and trimming were read from the DNA, whereas the V and J calls and clone size are those reported in that table. The sample yields more than 80,000 clones, around 84% seen once. The germline gives CDR1 LNHDA, CDR2 SQIVND (reference sequence). There are 12 residues in the CDR3. Trimming stripped 4 bases from V and 7 bases from J, with 8 bases between.

The clonotype originates from a man in his forties with acute or convalescent COVID-19. This rearrangement joins TRBV19 to TRBJ2-1; TRBD2 is a possible D gene (6 bases). Input material: peripheral blood. The CDR3 here is CASSTAGNEQFF. CDR3 DNA: TGTGCCAGTAGTACCGCGGGGAATGAGCAGTTCTTC.